This is a list of T cell receptor beta chains from one sample in a study of technical replicates of blood from several donors. Assay: immunoSEQ multiplex PCR; the TCRdb copy retains only in-frame clones and omits some. This sample carries roughly 60,000 clones, 65% to 90% of them seen once, and the ten largest clones take about 4.8%. Sequencing was performed on PBMCs. These receptors came from a human donor in good health. Some clones in this sample may be carry-over from other donors' samples. CDR3s include the opening cysteine and the closing phenylalanine or tryptophan. A D gene is named only where the DNA matches it firmly.

V gene	D gene	J gene	CDR3 DNA	CDR3 protein
TRBV5-1	-	TRBJ1-3	TGCGCCAGCAGCTTGGCCCAGGGCTCTGGAAACACCATATATTTT	CASSLAQGSGNTIYF
TRBV4-3	TRBD2	TRBJ2-3	TGCGCCAGCAGCCTAGGACTAGCATCAGATACGCAGTATTTT	CASSLGLASDTQYF
TRBV6-1	TRBD2	TRBJ2-3	TGTGCCAGCAGTGAAGGTCTAGGACTAGCGACAGATACGCAGTATTTT	CASSEGLGLATDTQYF
TRBV21-1	-	TRBJ1-1	TGTGCCAGCAGCAACTATCCTGACAGTGAAGCTTTCTTT	CASSNYPDSEAFF
TRBV18	-	TRBJ1-3	TGTGCCAGCTCACCGGAGGAAAACACCATATATTTT	CASSPEENTIYF
TRBV5-6	TRBD1	TRBJ2-7	TGTGCCAGCCATCGACAGGGGGCGCGGTACGAGCAGTACTTC	CASHRQGARYEQYF
TRBV6-1	-	TRBJ2-5	TGTGCCAGCAATTTCCTTCCCCAAGAGACCCAGTACTTC	CASNFLPQETQYF
TRBV7-2	-	TRBJ1-2	TGTGCCAGCAGCTTCCCAAATAACTATGGCTACACCTTC	CASSFPNNYGYTF
TRBV15	-	TRBJ2-7	TGTGCCACCAGCAGAGATCGACTTACCTACGAGCAGTACTTC	CATSRDRLTYEQYF
TRBV4-3	TRBD2	TRBJ2-3	TGCGCCAGCAGCCAAGAAGGGCCACAGCGGGGGAACACAGATACGCAGTATTTT	CASSQEGPQRGNTDTQYF